This T cell receptor (beta chain) emerged from a study of blood T cell repertoires in COVID-19. As for the study in general: Sources were T cells, B-cell-depleted T cells, or PBMCs; the material itself was cDNA or gDNA.

TCRdb's copy holds only in-frame clones and misses some; the assay was immunoSEQ multiplex PCR. The table lists approximately 200,000 clones, approximately 75% of them singletons. V shed 5 bases and J shed 0 bases, with 8 bases lying between them. The CDR3 is 13 residues long. Germline V gene lookup returns CDR1 MDHEN and CDR2 SYDVKM. The sample was PBMCs or T cells enriched from blood (not recorded which). The clonotype was recovered from a man in his forties who had recovered from COVID-19. The chain links TRBV28 to TRBJ2-7; unclear D gene. As DNA, the CDR3 is TGTGCCAGCAGTACAAGGAGCTCCTACGAGCAGTACTTC. Its protein product is CASSTRSSYEQYF. The full variable domain, in which reference TRBV28 and TRBJ2-7 provide the parts outside the CDR3, is DVKVTQSSRYLVKRTGEKVFLECVQDMDHENMFWYRQDPGLGLRLIYFSYDVKMKEKGDIPEGYSVSREKKERFSLILESASTNQTSMYLCASSTRSSYEQYFGPGTRLTVT.